The clone carrying this TCR beta chain was seen more than once but under ten times. The antigen is unknown. This record comes from a study of T cell responses to AZD1222 COVID-19 vaccine. Study-wide points: The study reported that nearly half of spike-specific TCRs target unmutated variant regions.

The table came from immunoSEQ multiplex PCR; TCRdb's copy has only in-frame clones and leaves some out. Counted here are 130,000 to 150,000 clones, approximately 85% occurring once; the ten biggest clones make up approximately 5.1%. The CDR3 has 14 amino acids. Trimming shortened V by 0 bases and J by 3 bases, and 8 bases separated the two germline ends. Germline V gene lookup returns CDR1 SGDLS and CDR2 YYNGEE. Sequences were derived from peripheral blood, sampled 28 days after the second dose of the MenACWY control vaccine. This TCR derives from an adult who received the MenACWY meningococcal vaccine as a control. The chain links TRBV9 to TRBJ2-3; D is ambiguous. The chain's CDR3 is CASSVGWLTDTQYF. The CDR3 DNA reads TGTGCCAGCAGCGTAGGATGGCTAACAGATACGCAGTATTTT.